The present TCR beta chain was sequenced within a study of blood T cell repertoires in COVID-19. Study summary: PBMCs, B-cell-depleted T cells, or T cells were the source of the cDNA or gDNA that made up the material.

The CDR3 is 16 amino acids. Germline V CDR1 and CDR2: MGHRA, YSYEKL. V lost 1 base and J lost 1, with 13 bases in between. Authors' processing steps: For nucleated cells, counts were estimated from reference gene primer amplification. Measured with immunoSEQ multiplex PCR; TCRdb has only the in-frame clones, and not every one. The V and J calls and clone size come from that table; D and trimming were worked out from the DNA. The table has about 180,000 clones, 84% seen once. The TCR comes from a human donor in a cohort sampled during active COVID-19. The gene calls are TRBV4-1 and TRBJ2-5, with D possibly TRBD2 on 7 matching bases. The sample comprised peripheral blood. The CDR3 nucleotides read TGCGCCAGCAGCCAAGTGGGCGGGGGCCTCCAAGAGACCCAGTACTTC. It encodes CASSQVGGGLQETQYF.